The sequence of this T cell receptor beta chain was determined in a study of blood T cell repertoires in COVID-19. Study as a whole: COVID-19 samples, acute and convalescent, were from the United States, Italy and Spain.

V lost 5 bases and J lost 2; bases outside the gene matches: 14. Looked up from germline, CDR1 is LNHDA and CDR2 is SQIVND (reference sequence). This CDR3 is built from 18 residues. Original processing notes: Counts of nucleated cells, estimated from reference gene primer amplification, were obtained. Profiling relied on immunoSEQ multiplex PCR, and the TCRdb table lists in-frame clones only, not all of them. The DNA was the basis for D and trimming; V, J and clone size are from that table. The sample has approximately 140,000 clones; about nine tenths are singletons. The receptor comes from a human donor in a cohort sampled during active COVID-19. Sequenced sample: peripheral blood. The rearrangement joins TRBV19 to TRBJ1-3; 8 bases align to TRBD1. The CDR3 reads CASSPGARGRTTGNTIYF. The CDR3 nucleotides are TGTGCCAGTAGTCCAGGGGCCAGGGGGCGGACTACTGGAAACACCATATATTTT. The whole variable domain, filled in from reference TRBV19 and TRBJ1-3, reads DGGITQSPKYLFRKEGQNVTLSCEQNLNHDAMYWYRQDPGQGLRLIYYSQIVNDFQKGDIAEGYSVSREKKESFPLTVTSAQKNPTAFYLCASSPGARGRTTGNTIYFGEGSWLTVV.